These 27 T cell receptor beta chains share one sample of origin, sequenced in a study of blood T cells in healthy people across ages. PCR was performed a second time for about 6 to 11 cycles using a sample-barcoded 5' primer and a J-beta primer mix. TCRdb analysed the 5' RACE reads with MiXCR anew, one entry per CDR3 protein. The data show 630,000 or so distinct CDR3 sequences, approximately 30% seen once. The specimen sequenced was blood. These receptors were collected from a woman of 80 years or more in good health.

The V and J genes are TRBV20-1 and TRBJ2-2; 8 bases match TRBD2. With 0 bases clipped from V and 6 bases from J, the junction kept 6 bases outside the gene matches. Looked up from germline, CDR1 is DFQATT and CDR2 is SNEGSKA (reference sequence). The CDR3 has 15 residues. The CDR3 DNA reads TGCAGTGCTAGAGATACCGGGGGGGCCGCCGGGGAGCTGTTTTTT. Amino acids: CSARDTGGAAGELFF.

This clonotype was detected ten times or more. The genes are TRBV4-1 and TRBJ2-3, with 9 bases lining up with TRBD2. V dropped 8 bases and J dropped 0; count of bases not matched to a gene: 9. The CDR3 is 16 amino acids. The germline V gene has CDR1 MGHRA and CDR2 YSYEKL. The CDR3 spells CASGRYSGGSTDTQYF. CDR3 sequence (DNA): TGCGCCAGCGGGAGATATAGCGGGGGTAGCACAGATACGCAGTATTTT.

The chain combines TRBV28 with TRBJ2-7; D tentatively reads TRBD1 or TRBD2 (6 bases each). Germline V gene sequence: CDR1 MDHEN, CDR2 SYDVKM. V lost 8 bases and J lost 7, with 18 bases in between. There are 13 residues in the CDR3. The CDR3: CASESVGGREQYF. The CDR3 DNA reads TGTGCCAGCGAATCAGTGGGGGGCCGGGAGCAGTACTTC.

This clonotype was observed many times. The chain links TRBV28 to TRBJ2-7; D not resolved. V was trimmed by 6 bases and J by 6 bases, leaving 12 bases between them. This CDR3 has 12 amino acids. The V gene's germline CDR1 is MDHEN and CDR2 SYDVKM. The chain's CDR3 is CASSLKLGEQYF. Here the CDR3 DNA reads TGTGCCAGCAGCCTAAAATTGGGCGAGCAGTACTTC. The variable domain in full, completed from reference TRBV28 and TRBJ2-7, reads DVKVTQSSRYLVKRTGEKVFLECVQDMDHENMFWYRQDPGLGLRLIYFSYDVKMKEKGDIPEGYSVSREKKERFSLILESASTNQTSMYLCASSLKLGEQYFGPGTRLTVT.

J is TRBJ2-5 and V is TRBV4-1; the match to TRBD2 covers 12 bases. There are 18 residues in the CDR3. Unmatched junction bases numbered 10, after V lost 4 bases and J lost 1 base. Germline V gene data show CDR1 as MGHRA and CDR2 as YSYEKL. The CDR3 here is CASSLRLAGESVQETQYF. CDR3 bases: TGCGCCAGCAGCCTCCGACTAGCGGGGGAGAGCGTCCAAGAGACCCAGTACTTC.

This clonotype was recorded many times. The chain uses TRBV5-1 and TRBJ1-2; D is possibly TRBD1 (6 bases). The CDR3 length is 13 residues. Trimming stripped 3 bases from V and 8 bases from J, with 14 bases between. Germline V gene lookup returns CDR1 SGHRS and CDR2 YFSETQ. The CDR3 DNA reads TGCGCCAGCAGCTCTCAGGGGAGCGGCGGCTACACCTTC. Protein sequence: CASSSQGSGGYTF.

This clonotype occurred many times. The chain joins TRBV20-1 to TRBJ2-5; D is uncertain. The V and J ends lost 1 base and 4 bases respectively, with 4 bases between them. The length of the CDR3 is 11 residues. Germline CDR1 DFQATT, CDR2 SNEGSKA (reference sequence). The CDR3 DNA follows: TGCAGTGCTAGAGGGGGAGAGACCCAGTACTTC. Translated, it gives CSARGGETQYF.

V gene TRBV9 combines with J gene TRBJ1-3; 8 nucleotides line up with TRBD1. The CDR3 spans 17 residues. CDR1 is SGDLS and CDR2 is YYNGEE in the germline V gene. V lost 4 bases, J lost 0 bases, and 9 bases stayed unmatched. The CDR3 region is CASSTTGQAFSGNTIYF. CDR3 nucleotides: TGTGCCAGCAGCACCACGGGACAGGCCTTCTCTGGAAACACCATATATTTT.

V is TRBV30 and J is TRBJ1-2; 11 positions agree with TRBD1. The J segment lost 8 bases and the V segment lost 8 bases, leaving 16 bases of the junction unmatched. The CDR3 is made up of 15 amino acids. The germline V gene has CDR1 GTSNPN and CDR2 SVGIG (reference sequence). CDR3 protein: CAEAKRTGGYSGYTF. CDR3 coding DNA: TGTGCCGAAGCTAAAAGGACAGGGGGCTACTCCGGCTACACCTTC.

This clonotype was detected ten times or more. The chain combines TRBV7-2 with TRBJ1-2; 9 nucleotides agree with TRBD1. Germline CDR1 SGHTA, CDR2 FQGNSA. The V segment lost 5 bases and the J segment 8 bases; nucleotides outside the gene matches: 9. The CDR3 sequence is 14 residues long. CDR3 region: CASSVGTGTTGYTF. DNA for the CDR3: TGTGCCAGCAGCGTCGGGACAGGGACGACGGGCTACACCTTC.

Of note for this clonotype: Relative to the germline gene, one junction end is altered; a read error may explain this. V is TRBV27 and J is TRBJ1-2, with 8 bases lining up with TRBD1. CDR1 is MNHEY, CDR2 SMNVEV, per germline (reference sequence). The CDR3 is made up of 13 amino acids. Here the CDR3 DNA reads TGTGCCAGCAGTGGGGACAGGAACTATGGCCACACCTTC. Its protein is CASSGDRNYGHTF.

The chain employs TRBV11-1 and TRBJ1-2, with a weak D call TRBD1 (5 bases). The CDR3 sequence is 14 residues long. The germline gives CDR1 SGHAT, CDR2 FQDESV (reference sequence). The V gene lost 5 bases and the J gene lost 2 bases, with 12 bases spanning the gap. The CDR3 reads CASSRRGRNYGYTF. DNA for the CDR3: TGTGCCAGCAGCCGGCGGGGACGGAACTATGGCTACACCTTC. The complete variable domain, with remaining parts taken from reference TRBV11-1 and TRBJ1-2, reads EAEVAQSPRYKITEKSQAVAFWCDPISGHATLYWYRQILGQGPELLVQFQDESVVDDSQLPKDRFSAERLKGVDSTLKIQPAELGDSAMYLCASSRRGRNYGYTFGSGTRLTVV.

The rearrangement uses TRBV3-1 and TRBJ2-3, with D unclear. The germline V and J ends were trimmed by 1 base and 6 bases, with 5 bases remaining between them. Germline V CDR1 and CDR2: LGHDT, YNNKEL (reference sequence). The CDR3 length is 12 residues. Here the CDR3 DNA reads TGTGCCAGCAGCCAAGCAGAGGATACGCAGTATTTT. Its protein is CASSQAEDTQYF.

The rearrangement links TRBV7-2 to TRBJ2-2; D possibly uses TRBD1 or TRBD2 (5 bases each). The germline V gene encodes CDR1 SGHTA and CDR2 FQGNSA. The V gene lost 3 bases and the J gene lost 7 bases, with 12 bases spanning the gap. The CDR3 covers 14 residues. The DNA for the CDR3 is TGTGCCAGCAGCTTGGGTCAGGGAGTCGGGGAGCTGTTTTTT. This codes for CASSLGQGVGELFF.

The chain employs TRBV9 and TRBJ2-1; 7 positions agree with TRBD1. J gave up 4 bases and V 2 bases, and 6 bases lay outside the gene matches. Per germline, CDR1 SGDLS and CDR2 YYNGEE. The CDR3 length is 15 residues. CDR3 sequence (DNA): TGTGCCAGCAGCGTCGACAGGGCGACTTACAATGAGCAGTTCTTC. Translated: CASSVDRATYNEQFF.

This clonotype was detected ten times or more. The CDR3 region is CASRDTGSPLHF. CDR3 DNA sequence: TGTGCCAGTCGGGACACAGGATCACCCCTCCACTTT. The genes are TRBV27 and TRBJ1-6; D might be TRBD1 (6 bases). Deletions cut 9 bases from V and 10 bases from J, with 13 bases between. CDR1 is MNHEY, CDR2 SMNVEV, per germline (reference sequence). The CDR3 is 12 amino acids.

This clonotype was seen at least ten times. This sequence joins TRBV27 and TRBJ2-7; 13 bases map to TRBD2. The trim removed 4 bases at V and 4 bases at J, leaving 1 base unmatched. CDR3 length equals 14 residues. Germline V lookup: CDR1 MNHEY, CDR2 SMNVEV (reference sequence). The CDR3 reads CASSWTSGRYEQYF. The CDR3 DNA is TGTGCCAGCAGTTGGACTAGCGGGAGATACGAGCAGTACTTC.

This clonotype was picked up many times. The genes are TRBV7-6 and TRBJ1-1; TRBD1 matches 7 bases. The CDR3 has 15 amino acids. Trimming cost V 3 bases and J 4 bases; bases outside gene matches: 8. Germline CDR1 and CDR2: SGHVS and FNYEAQ. CDR3 region: CASSLSRQGPTEAFF. The CDR3 region has the DNA TGTGCCAGCAGCTTGTCACGACAGGGACCCACTGAAGCTTTCTTT.

This clonotype was counted at least ten times. The chain couples TRBV9 to TRBJ2-3, with D tentatively TRBD1 or TRBD2 (6 bases each). CDR1 and CDR2 from the germline V gene are SGDLS and YYNGEE. The CDR3 contains 15 residues. V was clipped by 4 bases and J by 6 bases, with 18 bases between them. The CDR3 DNA follows: TGTGCCAGCAGCCCCCCGGGGGCTGGAAGGGATACGCAGTATTTT. Translation: CASSPPGAGRDTQYF.

This clonotype was picked up many times. This chain joins TRBV14 and TRBJ2-1, with D possibly TRBD1 on 5 matching bases. Trimming left V 5 bases short and J 9 bases short, with 35 bases between. Per germline, CDR1 SGHDN and CDR2 FVKESK. The CDR3 is 20 amino acids. The CDR3 region is CASSWGLVPDPVSQFTEQFF. CDR3 DNA sequence: TGTGCCAGCAGCTGGGGCCTGGTCCCTGATCCAGTTAGTCAATTCACTGAGCAGTTCTTC.

About this clonotype: A read error is possible here, since a much larger clone lies one base away. The J gene is TRBJ2-4, the V gene TRBV7-8; D possibly corresponds to TRBD1 (6 bases). The DNA end is a closer match to TRBJ2-5, so the J assignment may be wrong. The CDR3 loop spans 14 amino acids. Germline CDR1 and CDR2: SGHVS and FQNEAQ. The CDR3 sequence: CASSCQQGWETQYF. In DNA form, the CDR3 reads TGTGCCAGCAGCTGCCAACAGGGTTGGGAGACCCAGTACTTC.

This clonotype was recorded many times. This sequence joins TRBV5-4 and TRBJ2-5; a weak D match, TRBD1 (6 bases). The CDR3 is 13 amino acids. Germline V CDR1 and CDR2: SGHNT, YYREEE (reference sequence). Between the trimmed V and J ends, which lost 0 bases and 7 bases, there was a span of 10 bases. DNA for the CDR3: TGTGCCAGCAGCTTGGGGGACACGGGGACCCAGTACTTC. Amino acid sequence: CASSLGDTGTQYF.

The chain is built from TRBV6-2 or TRBV6-3 and TRBJ2-1, with D possibly being TRBD1 (5 bases). CDR3 size: 14 residues. CDR1 MNHEY and CDR2 SVGEGT come from the germline V gene. V lost 11 bases to trimming and J lost 4 bases, with 18 bases between them. The DNA of the CDR3 is TGTGCCGGCTCGAGCAGGGCCCATTACAATGAGCAGTTCTTC. As protein: CAGSSRAHYNEQFF.

With regard to this clonotype: A much larger clone lies one base from this, so it may be a read error. Without the conserved terminal phenylalanine or tryptophan, this CDR3 likely stems from a read error. The rearrangement links TRBV24-1 to TRBJ2-1; 7 bases are a match to TRBD1. CDR1 and CDR2 (germline): KGHDR, SFDVKD. V shed 12 bases, J shed 2 bases, and the junction held 15 bases outside the gene matches. The CDR3 spans 16 residues. The DNA for the CDR3 is TGTGCCTCCCAAGGTATCGGGCAGGGGGCCTACAATGAGCAGTTCGTC. This translates into CASQGIGQGAYNEQFV.

In its sample, this clonotype was seen many times. The chain joins TRBV5-6 to TRBJ1-5, with TRBD1 identical over 8 bases. CDR1 and CDR2 (germline): SGHDT, YYEEEE. The CDR3 spans 15 residues. V lost 5 bases, J lost 1 base, and 5 bases stayed unmatched. The CDR3 is CASSLGTGSNQPQHF. The CDR3 DNA sequence: TGTGCCAGCAGTTTAGGGACAGGCAGCAATCAGCCCCAGCATTTT.

CDR3: CSAEAPGRMGGTQYF. The CDR3 coding sequence is TGCAGTGCTGAGGCCCCTGGGAGGATGGGGGGGACCCAGTACTTC. This chain links TRBV20-1 with TRBJ2-5, with D maybe TRBD2 (6 bases). The ends were cut back, 5 bases at V and 7 bases at J, with 23 bases in the middle. Germline values: CDR1 DFQATT, CDR2 SNEGSKA (reference sequence). The CDR3 runs to 15 residues.

This clonotype was detected ten times or more. The CDR3 sequence is CASSYLAGGYNEQFF. The CDR3 nucleotides are TGTGCCAGCAGCTATCTAGCGGGGGGGTACAATGAGCAGTTCTTC. This chain joins TRBV7-3 and TRBJ2-1, with 12 nucleotides matching TRBD2. From germline, CDR1 is SGHTA and CDR2 FQGTGA. The CDR3 consists of 15 residues. The V and J ends lost 4 bases and 4 bases, in that order; junction bases with no gene match: 2.